The subject of this entry is one T cell receptor beta chain. The data stem from a study of blood T cell repertoires in COVID-19. As originally analysed: The authors estimated nucleated cell counts from reference gene primer amplification. Sequencing used immunoSEQ multiplex PCR; TCRdb keeps in-frame clones, though not all of them. That table is the source of V, J and clone size, and D and trimming were worked out from the DNA. The data contain about 20,000 clones, 75% to 90% of them singletons. The CDR3 totals 16 residues. Germline V gene data show CDR1 as WSHSY and CDR2 as SAAADI. J gave up 2 bases and V 0 bases, and 3 bases lay outside the gene matches.

The rearrangement links TRBV10-2 to TRBJ2-2; 7 nucleotides match TRBD1. Sequences were obtained from peripheral blood. The TCR sequence derives from a woman aged 60-75 years with active COVID-19. CDR3 region: CASSESTGINTGELFF. CDR3 sequence (DNA): TGCGCCAGCAGTGAGTCGACAGGGATTAACACCGGGGAGCTGTTTTTT.